This entry concerns a single T cell receptor beta chain. What it binds is not known. Terminally differentiated effector memory CD45RA+ cells were excluded by CCR7 positive selection of CD45RO-negative cells. The data are from a study of shared clonotypes between healthy human individuals. The CDR3 consists of 14 residues. Germline values: CDR1 SGHTA, CDR2 FQGNSA. V lost 0 bases and J lost 0, with 5 bases in between. Only in-frame clones appear in the TCRdb table, and some are missing; sequencing was by immunoSEQ multiplex PCR. Of about 2 million clones in the sample, about 95% are singletons; the top ten hold roughly 1%. Findings and caveats of the study: Rarefaction indicated that sorted-subset sequencing remained incomplete although depth was large. Depth of sequencing was expected to influence donor clonotype sharing. Estimated clonotype richness was generally higher in naive than memory subsets. Non-shared clonotypes showed lower generation probabilities than clonotypes common to all four donors.

Sequencing was performed on naive CD8+ T cells sorted from blood. The chain has TRBV7-2 and TRBJ2-5; D unresolved. The sequence was obtained from a man between 18 and 29 years old in good health. The CDR3 bases are TGTGCCAGCAGCTTAGCTGGTAACCAAGAGACCCAGTACTTC. As protein: CASSLAGNQETQYF. Full variable domain (remainder filled in from reference TRBV7-2 and TRBJ2-5): GAGVSQSPSNKVTEKGKDVELRCDPISGHTALYWYRQSLGQGLEFLIYFQGNSAPDKSGLPSDRFSAERTGGSVSTLTIQRTQQEDSAVYLCASSLAGNQETQYFGPGTRLLVL.